This T cell receptor (beta chain) was identified during a study of shared clonotypes between healthy human individuals (dated by TCRdb to 2019 to 2021). As for the study more broadly: Three men and a couple of women, aged 18 to 49 years, made up the cohort. For each donor, CD4 naive and CD4 memory were each run on three plates, CD8 naive on two plates, and CD8 memory on one plate. To estimate repertoire size and how much clonotypes are shared between individuals, the study performed deep sequencing of blood TCR repertoires from 4 to 6 healthy adults. Libraries were prepared and TCR repertoires were sequenced by different laboratories using diverse techniques, in order to increase sequencing depth and limit assay-specific biases. Per donor, leukapheresis produced somewhere between about 0.8 and 9.5 billion PBMCs. Study-wide findings and limitations: Sampling was restricted to blood, and TCR repertoires in tissues likely differ from the TCR repertoires found in blood. Because the study included only a small number of donors, the genetic and exposure-history diversity represented was limited. Based on pairwise subsampling, the degree of clonotype sharing among donors was expected to be affected by sequencing depth. Across several donors, around 5% of naive CD4, roughly 3.4% of naive CD8, 2% to 2.5% of memory CD4, and 0.4% of memory CD8 clonotypes were shared. Higher generation probabilities were observed for clonotypes shared by all four sorted-subset donors than for non-shared clonotypes. Estimated clonotype richness was generally larger for naive than for memory subsets. Rarefaction of sorted-subset datasets indicated incomplete sequencing despite the large sequencing depth.

For the CD8 naive samples, CD45RO-negative cells were positively selected for CCR7, yielding a CD45RA+CCR7+ population from which TemRA cells were excluded. Healthy HIV-negative adults with no recently reported acute infections or vaccinations were included as donors. All donors were Caucasian adults living in Nashville, Tennessee, USA. Blood was obtained by leukapheresis, after which PBMCs were separated by Ficoll-Histopaque density gradient centrifugation and cryopreserved in liquid nitrogen vapor phase. Analytical flow cytometry was used to check the purity and quantity of each magnetically sorted T cell population. Each sorted fraction had its genomic DNA isolated and then quantified by UV absorbance on a Nanodrop 2000c. As to this clone: Its antigen is unknown. Per-nucleotide qualities are absent, and no much larger clonotype sits a single base away.

TCR CDR3 regions were amplified from genomic DNA by multiplex PCR using the deep immunoSEQ assay. Extracted genomic DNA from each cell subset was spread evenly across all wells of several immunoSEQ 96-well plates, with each plate serving as a replicate. For sorted subsets, about 200 ng genomic DNA, equal to approximately 30,000 T cell genomes, was loaded into each replicate PCR. Purified libraries were quantified with a Qubit 3.0 fluorometer, sized on a Bioanalyzer 2100, and re-quantified with the KAPA Library Quantification kit. Each immunoSEQ 96-well plate was sequenced on its own single-read 150-cycle Illumina NextSeq 550 flow cell. The paper's data handling went like this. Because only junctional sequences without quality scores were contained in the immunoSEQ output, filtering matching that applied to full-length reads could not be performed. Sequences were annotated with PyIR, a Python wrapper for IgBLAST v1.9, using IMGT germline references to assign V/J genes and CDR3. Reads were filtered out if the reads had weak V/J assignments (E-value above 1e-6), no CDR3, stop codons, out-of-frame junctions, or ambiguous translated residues. V3J clonotypes were defined as sequences sharing an identical inferred V gene, J gene, and CDR3 amino acid sequence. Percentage overlap between repertoires was computed as shared unique clonotypes divided by the size of the smaller repertoire. RTK rarefaction, the Chao1 estimator, and Recon v2.1 estimates of unobserved clonotypes were used to assess repertoire richness. Generation probabilities were computed with OLGA for all TCRbeta clonotypes obtained by the gDNA method from several donors. Sourced from immuneACCESS, this table was stored by TCRdb with only in-frame sequences that have V and J called. A share of the clones is absent; for the studies checked, an unresolved V gene accounts for under half, and the remainder has no known explanation. Clonal size and the V and J genes are those of that table, whereas D and trimming came from the DNA. The sample includes roughly 850,000 clones, with 96% observed a single time. Clones ranked in the top ten supply less than 0.25% of the sample.

The sample was naive CD8+ T cells sorted from blood. The sample's cell subset or site label is to be understood as: CD45RA+CCR7+. The TCR was taken from a man aged 25-45 years in good health.

The sequenced DNA: TGTGCCAGCAGCAAAGGGGGGGAATCGCCCTATGGCTACACCTTC. It specifies CASSKGGESPYGYTF. This receptor chain uses TRBV21-1 and TRBJ1-2. TRBV21-1 is termed a pseudogene. The CDR3 starts with the cysteine, ends with the phenylalanine, and has 15 residues. Only the CDR3 DNA is retained, 45 bases long and in frame from the first base.